The 25 T cell receptor beta chains reported below all come from one sample, sequenced in a study of T-cell memory formation after mild COVID-19. Each CDR3 protein is one row after TCRdb ran MiXCR on the 5' RACE reads. This table holds about 350,000 distinct CDR3 sequences, around 13% found once. Sequences were obtained from PBMCs or a T cell subset sorted from them (not recorded which). The receptor source for this set is a man between 18 and 35 years old who had mild COVID-19 (a few samples of this study predate the infection). Cell type and time point are not known.

The V call is TRBV7-9, the J call TRBJ2-2; no clear D. CDR3 size: 14 residues. From germline, CDR1 is SEHNR and CDR2 FQNEAQ (reference sequence). Trimming pared 0 bases from V and 6 bases from J, leaving 8 bases between. The CDR3 region has the DNA TGTGCCAGCAGCTTAGCGCTAATCTCCGGGGAGCTGTTTTTT. Translating it yields CASSLALISGELFF.

The gene calls are TRBV12-3 or TRBV12-4 and TRBJ2-3; 9 bases agree with TRBD2. V was clipped by 6 bases and J by 2 bases; unmatched bases: 3. The CDR3 extends over 14 amino acids. The CDR3 sequence: CASSGLAITDTQYF. The CDR3 DNA reads as TGTGCCAGCAGCGGACTAGCGATCACAGATACGCAGTATTTT.

The gene calls are TRBV7-8 and TRBJ2-3, with 7 positions matching TRBD1. J lost 4 bases, V lost 5 bases, and 9 bases had no gene match. The CDR3 loop spans 15 amino acids. Per germline, CDR1 SGHVS and CDR2 FQNEAQ. In nucleotides, the CDR3 is TGTGCCAGCAGCCTGACGACAGGGAGAGCAGATACGCAGTATTTT. This sequence encodes CASSLTTGRADTQYF. The variable domain in full, completed from reference TRBV7-8 and TRBJ2-3, reads GAGVSQSPRYKVAKRGQDVALRCDPISGHVSLFWYQQALGQGPEFLTYFQNEAQLDKSGLPSDRFFAERPEGSVSTLKIQRTQQEDSAVYLCASSLTTGRADTQYFGPGTRLTVL.

This clonotype was observed at least ten times. J is TRBJ2-1 and V is TRBV2, with D perhaps assigned TRBD1 or TRBD2 (5 bases each). Germline V lookup: CDR1 SNHLY, CDR2 FYNNEI. Trimming stripped 8 bases from V and 7 bases from J, with 12 bases between. The CDR3 sequence is 12 residues long. The CDR3 loop is CASGGIGNEQFF. CDR3 in DNA: TGTGCCAGCGGGGGTATTGGGAATGAGCAGTTCTTC.

This clonotype was seen a handful of times. The chain links TRBV4-1 to TRBJ2-4; 9 nucleotides line up with TRBD1. With 3 bases clipped from V and 2 bases from J, the junction kept 5 bases outside the gene matches. Germline V lookup: CDR1 MGHRA, CDR2 YSYEKL. CDR3 length: 16 residues. CDR3 in amino acids: CASSQTGTGTKNIQYF. The CDR3 nucleotides read TGCGCCAGCAGCCAGACCGGGACAGGGACCAAAAACATTCAGTACTTC.

Ten or more counts support this clonotype. The V and J genes are TRBV7-9 and TRBJ1-1; the D is unclear. The CDR3 has 12 residues. Trimming cost V 4 bases and J 8 bases, with 11 bases left between them. Germline V lookup: CDR1 SEHNR, CDR2 FQNEAQ (reference sequence). CDR3 loop: CASSSGRLEAFF. DNA for the CDR3: TGTGCCAGCAGCTCAGGACGGCTAGAAGCTTTCTTT. The full variable domain, its missing parts supplied by reference TRBV7-9 and TRBJ1-1, is DTGVSQNPRHKITKRGQNVTFRCDPISEHNRLYWYRQTLGQGPEFLTYFQNEAQLEKSRLLSDRFSAERPKGSFSTLEIQRTEQGDSAMYLCASSSGRLEAFFGQGTRLTVV.

The rearrangement links TRBV20-1 to TRBJ2-5, with 15 bases lining up with TRBD2. The germline gives CDR1 DFQATT, CDR2 SNEGSKA (reference sequence). This CDR3 has 17 amino acids. The V and J ends lost 2 bases and 5 bases, in that order; junction bases with no gene match: 9. CDR3 nucleotide sequence: TGCAGTGCTAGACCCGGGACTAGCGGGGGGACCTGGGAGACCCAGTACTTC. As protein: CSARPGTSGGTWETQYF.

The table lists this clonotype with many counts. This chain links TRBV19 with TRBJ2-1; maybe TRBD1 (5 bases). Germline lookup yields CDR1 LNHDA and CDR2 SQIVND (reference sequence). This CDR3 spans 16 amino acids. Trimming left V 3 bases short and J 7 bases short, with 19 bases between. CDR3 coding DNA: TGTGCCAGTAGTATGGTAGGGGATCCCAATACGAATGAGCAGTTCTTC. Encoded protein: CASSMVGDPNTNEQFF.

The genes are TRBV20-1 and TRBJ2-3; D possibly corresponds to TRBD1 (6 bases). The V end lost 5 bases, the J end lost 1 base, and 10 bases lay between the germline ends. The CDR3 runs to 13 residues. Looked up from germline, CDR1 is DFQATT and CDR2 is SNEGSKA (reference sequence). The CDR3 region is CSASTGGTDTQYF. CDR3 DNA: TGCAGTGCTTCGACAGGCGGCACAGATACGCAGTATTTT.

The chain combines TRBV12-5 with TRBJ2-3; TRBD1 is a possible D gene (6 bases). The CDR3 totals 15 residues. V lost 0 bases to trimming and J lost 12 bases, with 19 bases between them. The germline V gene has CDR1 LGHNT and CDR2 FRNRAP. CDR3 in DNA: TGTGCTAGTGGTTTGGTGAGACAGGCAAGGATGATTCAGTATTTT. Residues: CASGLVRQARMIQYF.

This clonotype has just a few counts. V and J are TRBV6-5 and TRBJ2-1, with D perhaps TRBD2 (6 bases). The germline CDR1 and CDR2 sequences are MNHEY and SVGAGI. V lost 2 bases and J lost 14, with 19 bases in between. The CDR3 sequence is 14 residues long. CDR3 sequence reads: CASSYRGNTLGEFF. DNA for the CDR3: TGTGCCAGCAGTTACCGGGGGAATACTTTAGGAGAGTTCTTC.

This clonotype has at least ten counts. The V call is TRBV5-1, the J call TRBJ2-7; 9 bases match TRBD2. V gave up 5 bases and J gave up 5 bases; unmatched junction bases: 8. The CDR3 is 14 amino acids. Per germline, CDR1 SGHRS and CDR2 YFSETQ. In DNA form, the CDR3 reads TGCGCCAGCAGGCAGCGGGGGGTAAACAACGAGCAGTACGTC. As protein: CASRQRGVNNEQYV.

The CDR3 coding sequence is TGTGCCAGCAGCCCCCAGGGTTGGCAGGGGACGACCGGGGAGCTGTTTTTT. Translating it yields CASSPQGWQGTTGELFF. The chain employs TRBV7-3 and TRBJ2-2, with TRBD1 as a possible D gene (6 bases). The V end was cut by 5 bases, the J end by 5 bases, with 21 bases between. CDR3 length equals 17 residues. Germline V gene sequence: CDR1 SGHTA, CDR2 FQGTGA. Based on the CDR3 plus reference TRBV7-3 and TRBJ2-2, the full variable domain is GAGVSQTPSNKVTEKGKYVELRCDPISGHTALYWYRQSLGQGPEFLIYFQGTGAADDSGLPNDRFFAVRPEGSVSTLKIQRTERGDSAVYLCASSPQGWQGTTGELFFGEGSRLTVL.

This clonotype was seen only once. This chain connects TRBV27 to TRBJ2-7; no definite D call. The CDR3 runs to 13 residues. CDR1 is MNHEY and CDR2 is SMNVEV in the germline V gene (reference sequence). Trimming removed 2 bases from V and 4 bases from J, with 9 bases in between. The DNA of the CDR3 is TGTGCCAGCAGTTTAGTCGGCAGATACGAGCAGTACTTC. Protein: CASSLVGRYEQYF.

The J gene is TRBJ2-4, the V gene TRBV24-1; D is ambiguous. Germline CDR1 reads KGHDR; CDR2 reads SFDVKD. The V end lost 4 bases, the J end lost 9 bases, and 12 bases lay between the germline ends. The CDR3 is 13 residues long. CDR3 coding DNA: TGTGCCACCAGTGACCCGAAAGTGGGCATTCAGTACTTC. Its protein is CATSDPKVGIQYF.

The chain has TRBV6-5 and TRBJ2-3, with D perhaps TRBD2 (5 bases). V lost 6 bases and J 3 bases, leaving 10 bases between the germline ends. The germline V gene has CDR1 MNHEY and CDR2 SVGAGI. The CDR3 has 13 residues. DNA of the CDR3: TGTGCCAGCAGGCCCCCGGGGACAGATACGCAGTATTTT. Translating it yields CASRPPGTDTQYF.

This clonotype was counted only a few times. The V and J genes are TRBV12-3 or TRBV12-4 and TRBJ2-1, with D perhaps matching TRBD1 (6 bases). The CDR3 is 14 residues long. Trimming cost V 5 bases and J 4 bases, with 12 bases left between them. The CDR3 coding sequence is TGTGCCAGCAGTCCAGCGGACAGTTACAATGAGCAGTTCTTC. Amino acids: CASSPADSYNEQFF.

The chain couples TRBV6-2 or TRBV6-3 to TRBJ2-1; D is unresolved. Germline V gene lookup returns CDR1 MNHEY and CDR2 SVGEGT. The V and J ends lost 4 bases and 13 bases respectively, with 26 bases between them. There are 16 residues in the CDR3. In DNA, the CDR3 is TGTGCCAGCAGTTTTTCTCGACGTTTGACCACCATCTCTCAGTTCTTC. Its protein is CASSFSRRLTTISQFF.

At least ten counts were recorded for this clonotype. V gene TRBV12-3 or TRBV12-4 combines with J gene TRBJ1-1; a possible D gene is TRBD1 (5 bases). This CDR3 contains 14 residues. V was shortened by 8 bases and J by 2 bases, with 15 bases between the two germline ends. The CDR3 is CASRFRQTNTEAFF. In DNA, the CDR3 is TGTGCCAGCCGCTTCCGACAGACTAACACTGAAGCTTTCTTT.

CDR3 coding DNA: TGTGCCAGCAGTTTCGCGACAGGCGGAAACACCATATATTTT. Translation gives CASSFATGGNTIYF. V usage is TRBV12-3 or TRBV12-4 and J usage is TRBJ1-3, with D possibly being TRBD1 (6 bases). The ends were cut back, 3 bases at V and 4 bases at J, with 10 bases in the middle. The CDR3 length is 14 residues.

This clonotype was picked up a small number of times. V and J are TRBV7-2 and TRBJ1-5; D is unresolved. Trimming pared 8 bases from V and 0 bases from J, leaving 11 bases between. The CDR3 length is 14 residues. Germline CDR1 is SGHTA and CDR2 is FQGNSA. The CDR3 region is CASSGLNSNQPQHF. The CDR3 nucleotides are TGTGCCAGCTCCGGACTTAATAGCAATCAGCCCCAGCATTTT.

In this sample, this clonotype turned up many times. This rearrangement joins TRBV5-1 to TRBJ2-3; 8 nucleotides align to TRBD1. V was clipped by 3 bases and J by 2 bases; unmatched bases: 2. Germline V lookup: CDR1 SGHRS, CDR2 YFSETQ. This CDR3 contains 14 residues. CDR3 sequence: CASSSDRATDTQYF. Written as DNA, the CDR3 is TGCGCCAGCAGCTCGGACAGGGCCACAGATACGCAGTATTTT. The full variable domain, its missing parts supplied by reference TRBV5-1 and TRBJ2-3, is KAGVTQTPRYLIKTRGQQVTLSCSPISGHRSVSWYQQTPGQGLQFLFEYFSETQRNKGNFPGRFSGRQFSNSRSEMNVSTLELGDSALYLCASSSDRATDTQYFGPGTRLTVL.

This clonotype was detected a few times. The V and J genes are TRBV10-3 and TRBJ1-1; D call uncertain. V lost 4 bases and J lost 2, with 14 bases in between. CDR1 is ENHRY and CDR2 is SYGVKD in the germline V gene. There are 15 residues in the CDR3. The CDR3 DNA sequence: TGTGCCATCAGTGCTTTTGTAAGGGAAAACACTGAAGCTTTCTTT. As protein: CAISAFVRENTEAFF.

The chain is built from TRBV24-1 and TRBJ2-3; 8 positions match TRBD1. J was trimmed by 4 bases and V by 5 bases; bases with no gene match: 7. The CDR3 sequence is 15 residues long. Germline V gives CDR1 KGHDR, CDR2 SFDVKD. The CDR3 DNA sequence: TGTGCCACCAGTGGGTGGACAGGGCCTCCAGATACGCAGTATTTT. Its protein is CATSGWTGPPDTQYF.

This clonotype is termed medium-sized. The chain couples TRBV7-9 to TRBJ2-1; TRBD2 matches 7 bases. Germline values: CDR1 SEHNR, CDR2 FQNEAQ (reference sequence). Trimming removed 1 base from V and 5 bases from J; junction bases left unmatched: 5. The CDR3 runs 15 residues. In DNA form, the CDR3 reads TGTGCCAGCAGCTTAGTTGGAGCGGGGAACAATGAGCAGTTCTTC. Translation gives CASSLVGAGNNEQFF.